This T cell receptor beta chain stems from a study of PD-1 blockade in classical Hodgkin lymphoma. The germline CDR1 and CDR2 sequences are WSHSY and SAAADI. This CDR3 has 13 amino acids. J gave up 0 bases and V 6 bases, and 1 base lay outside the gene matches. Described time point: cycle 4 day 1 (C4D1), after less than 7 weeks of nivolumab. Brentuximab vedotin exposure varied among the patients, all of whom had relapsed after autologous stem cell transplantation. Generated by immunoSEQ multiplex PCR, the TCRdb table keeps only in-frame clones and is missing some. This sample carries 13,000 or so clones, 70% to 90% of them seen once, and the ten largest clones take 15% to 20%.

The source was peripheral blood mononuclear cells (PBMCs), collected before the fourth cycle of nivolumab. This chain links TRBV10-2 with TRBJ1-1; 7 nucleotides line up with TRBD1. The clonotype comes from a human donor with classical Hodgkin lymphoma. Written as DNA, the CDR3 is TGCGCCAGCAGCGGGACAGTGAACACTGAAGCTTTCTTT. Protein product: CASSGTVNTEAFF.